The rows below give T cell receptor beta chains drawn from one sample of a study of metastatic and nonmetastatic thyroid tumors. Using MiXCR, TCRdb re-called clones from the PCR reads. Of about 25,000 clones in the sample, 20% to 25% were seen once. What was sequenced was blood. The receptors originated from a male donor with papillary thyroid cancer or a benign thyroid nodule (not recorded which). Some clones in this sample may be carry-over from other donors' samples. The CDR3 runs from the conserved cysteine through the conserved F or W. D genes are given only for firm matches. Clone size is shown for a subset of rows, as once, few, many or a class of expanded clone.

j_gene,d_gene,v_gene,abundance,CDR3nt,CDR3aa
TRBJ1-4,TRBD1,TRBV9,many,TGTGCCAGCAGCGCCCACAGGGGGCCAAATGAAAAACTGTTTTTT,CASSAHRGPNEKLFF
TRBJ2-5,-,TRBV6-1,many,TGTGCCAGCAGTGAGGGGTCCGAGACCCAGTACTTC,CASSEGSETQYF
TRBJ2-1,-,TRBV5-1,-,TGCGCCAGCACAGCGGGTTACAATGAGCAGTTCTTC,CASTAGYNEQFF
TRBJ1-5,-,TRBV9,many,TGTGCCAGCAGCGCAATGGGAGGGGGACCCAATCAGCCCCAGCATTTT,CASSAMGGGPNQPQHF
TRBJ2-7,-,TRBV20-1,-,TGCAGTGCTAGAGCGTGCATAAGGGGCTACGAGCAGTACTTC,CSARACIRGYEQYF
TRBJ2-5,TRBD2,TRBV28,many,TGTGCCAGCAGTTTTTGGGGGACTAGCCCCCCGGTAGGAGAGACCCAGTACTTC,CASSFWGTSPPVGETQYF
TRBJ2-7,-,TRBV3-1,many,TGTGCCAGCAGCCTCGGTTACGAGCAGTACTTC,CASSLGYEQYF
TRBJ2-7,TRBD2,TRBV30,few,TGTGCCTGGATTTGCGGGAGCGACGAGCAGTACTTC,CAWICGSDEQYF
TRBJ2-3,-,TRBV15,few,TGTGCCACCAGCAGAGATCGGGTCGATACGCAGTATTTT,CATSRDRVDTQYF
TRBJ1-6,-,TRBV25-1,many,TGTGCCAGCAGTGAAGTCGTCGGGAATTCACCCCTCCACTTT,CASSEVVGNSPLHF
TRBJ2-2,TRBD2,TRBV5-1,-,TGCGCCAGCAGCTTAGGGACTAGCGGCCCCGGGGAGCTGTTTTTT,CASSLGTSGPGELFF
TRBJ2-1,-,TRBV13,many,TGTGCCAGCAGCTTAGGCTTCCAGAGCTCCTACAATGAGCAGTTCTTC,CASSLGFQSSYNEQFF
TRBJ1-1,TRBD1,TRBV6-1,many,TGTGCCAGCAGTCGACAGGGGAGCACTGAAGCTTTCTTT,CASSRQGSTEAFF
TRBJ1-2,-,TRBV6-1,-,TGTGCCAGCAGTGAAGCCTGGAGAGGCTATGGCTACTCCTTC,CASSEAWRGYGYSF
TRBJ2-1,-,TRBV28,-,TGTTCCAGCAGTTTTTATTCAGGAATCGGGGCGGTGGATGAGCAGTTATTC,CSSSFYSGIGAVDEQLF
TRBJ2-5,-,TRBV9,-,TGTGCCAGCAGCGTGGGTGGGGGGCAGCAAGCGACCCAGAACTTC,CASSVGGGQQATQNF
TRBJ1-3,-,TRBV9,-,TGTGCCAGCAGCGGCGACAGGCCGACATCCTCTGGAAACGCCATATATTTT,CASSGDRPTSSGNAIYF
TRBJ2-4,-,TRBV19,many,TGTGCCAGTAGCGGGAGTCTCGACATTCAGTACTTC,CASSGSLDIQYF
TRBJ2-5,-,TRBV3-1,many,TGTGCCAGCAGCCAAGCAGAGACCCAGTACTTC,CASSQAETQYF
TRBJ1-2,-,TRBV6-2/TRBV6-3,-,TGTGCCAGCAGGGGCGGGCAGGGCACGCAAGGAGGTGGCAACACCTTC,CASRGGQGTQGGGNTF
TRBJ2-4,-,TRBV27,many,TGTGCCAGCAGTTTTATCGGAGCCAAAAACATTCAGTACTTC,CASSFIGAKNIQYF
TRBJ1-1,-,TRBV9,many,TGTGCCAGCAGCGCCCCAAACGAAGGGGCTTTCTTT,CASSAPNEGAFF
TRBJ2-1,TRBD1,TRBV7-3,-,TGTGCCATTAGCCTTCGACAGGGGATTCGAGATGAGCAGTTCTTC,CAISLRQGIRDEQFF
TRBJ2-7,TRBD2,TRBV6-1,many,TGTGCCAGCCCCTCTAGCGGGAGTTACGAGCAGTACTTC,CASPSSGSYEQYF
TRBJ1-2,-,TRBV27,many,TGTGCCAGCAGCCTCGGGCGGTCGGATGGCTACACCTTC,CASSLGRSDGYTF
TRBJ1-1,-,TRBV14,many,TGTGCCAGCAGCCACGCTGGGAGCCCTGAAGCTTTCTTT,CASSHAGSPEAFF
TRBJ2-1,-,TRBV3-1,many,TGTGCCAGCAGCCAACCGGGGTATCACGGGAATGAGCAGTTCTTC,CASSQPGYHGNEQFF
TRBJ2-7,-,TRBV12-5,many,TGTGCTAGTGGTTTGTATCCAGATTACTCCTACGAGCAGTACTTC,CASGLYPDYSYEQYF
TRBJ2-6,-,TRBV24-1,many,TGTGCCACCAGTGATGATACAGGGTATGGGGCCAACGTCCTGACTTTC,CATSDDTGYGANVLTF
TRBJ2-7,TRBD2,TRBV5-1,-,TGCGCCAGCAGCTTCAGCGGGAACTCCTACGAGCAGTACTTC,CASSFSGNSYEQYF
TRBJ2-7,TRBD1,TRBV9,many,TGTGCCAGCAGCCCGGGACAGGACTACGAGCAGTACTTC,CASSPGQDYEQYF
TRBJ2-2,-,TRBV7-9,many,TGTGCCAGCAGCCCCGAGGGCGCGGCCGGGGAGCTGTTTTTT,CASSPEGAAGELFF
TRBJ1-3,TRBD1,TRBV9,many,TGTGCCAGCAGCGTTGGAGGACAGGGGCACTCTGGAAACACCATATATTTT,CASSVGGQGHSGNTIYF
TRBJ1-2,TRBD1,TRBV20-1,many,TGCAGTGCTAGAGAACAGGGGGGTGGCTATGGCTACACCTTC,CSAREQGGGYGYTF
TRBJ2-3,TRBD2,TRBV3-1,few,TGTGCCAGCAGCGCCCGAGCGGGGGCAACAGATACGCAGTATTTT,CASSARAGATDTQYF
TRBJ2-1,TRBD2,TRBV9,many,TGTGCCAGCAGCCCAAGCGGGGTATCCTACAATGAGCAGTTCTTC,CASSPSGVSYNEQFF
TRBJ1-2,-,TRBV5-1,-,TGCGCCAGCCGTGGGTTTAGGGATGGCTACACCTTC,CASRGFRDGYTF
TRBJ1-2,-,TRBV28,once,TGTGCCAGCAACGGCCCAGCTTCGTCCCATGGCTACACCTTC,CASNGPASSHGYTF
TRBJ1-2,TRBD1,TRBV3-1,many,TGTGCCAGCAGCCAGCCGACAGGGACCTATGGCTACACCTTC,CASSQPTGTYGYTF
TRBJ1-6,-,TRBV5-4,many,TGTGCCAGCAGCTTGGACGGGAGTAATTCACCCCTCCACTTT,CASSLDGSNSPLHF
TRBJ2-7,-,TRBV28,few,TGTGCCAGCAGTTTCCTCGGCAGCTCCTACGAGCAGTACTTC,CASSFLGSSYEQYF
TRBJ2-1,-,TRBV20-1,many,TGCAGTGCCAAATACAATGAGCAGTTCTTC,CSAKYNEQFF
TRBJ2-7,-,TRBV5-5,-,TGTGCCAGCAGCGGAAGAGGCGGCGGATACTACGAGCAGTACTTC,CASSGRGGGYYEQYF
TRBJ1-1,-,TRBV7-9,many,TGTGCCAGCAGCTCGTACAGGGAGAGGGACACTGAAGCTTTCTTT,CASSSYRERDTEAFF
TRBJ2-7,TRBD2,TRBV6-5,few,TGTGCCAGCAGTTACACTTTGCGGGGGGGGGTCTACGAGCAGTACTTC,CASSYTLRGGVYEQYF
TRBJ2-6,-,TRBV27,-,TGTGCCAGCAGTCACCGCTCCTCCCCTGGGGCCAACGTCCTGACCTTC,CASSHRSSPGANVLTF
TRBJ2-7,-,TRBV6-1,many,TGTGCCAGCAGCCTAAGCCCTGGATACGAGCAGTACTTC,CASSLSPGYEQYF
TRBJ1-1,-,TRBV5-5,many,TGTGCCAGCAGCTGGACAGATGAAGCTTTCTTT,CASSWTDEAFF
TRBJ1-1,-,TRBV11-3,many,TGTGCCAGCAGCTTCCGGGGCAGGACTGAAGCTTTCTTT,CASSFRGRTEAFF
TRBJ2-1,TRBD1,TRBV6-1,many,TGTGCCAGCAGGCGATGGACAGGGGGCTTCAATGAGCAGTTCTTC,CASRRWTGGFNEQFF
TRBJ1-4,TRBD1,TRBV19,many,TGTGCCAGTAGTGTCGGGACAGGGAACCCAACTAATGAAAAACTGTTTTTT,CASSVGTGNPTNEKLFF
TRBJ2-1,TRBD1,TRBV11-3,many,TGTGCCAGCAGTCGTACAGGGGGCCACAATGAGCAGTTCTTC,CASSRTGGHNEQFF
TRBJ2-3,-,TRBV9,many,TGTGCCAGCAGCGGCCACACGAGGACAGATACGCAGTATTTT,CASSGHTRTDTQYF
TRBJ2-7,-,TRBV6-2/TRBV6-3,-,TGTGCCAGCAGTTACGCAGGGAACGAGCAGAACTTC,CASSYAGNEQNF